This T cell receptor (beta chain) came from a study of blood T cell repertoires in COVID-19. Overall study context: Acute and convalescent COVID-19 specimens originated in the United States, Italy and Spain.

Clones were sequenced by immunoSEQ multiplex PCR, and TCRdb holds only the in-frame ones, with some missing. The sample yields 170,000 or so clones, about four fifths seen once. Germline V gene sequence: CDR1 ENHRY, CDR2 SYGVKD. The CDR3 loop spans 15 amino acids. Germline trimming cut 6 bases from V and 5 bases from J; bases unmatched to any gene: 5. V usage is TRBV10-3 and J usage is TRBJ1-6; 9 positions agree with TRBD1. The receptor was isolated from a man aged 65 to 85 with active or convalescent COVID-19. Sequencing was done on a sample of peripheral blood. CDR3 bases: TGTGCCATCAGGGGGACAGGGACTAATAATTCACCCCTCCACTTT. Protein product: CAIRGTGTNNSPLHF.